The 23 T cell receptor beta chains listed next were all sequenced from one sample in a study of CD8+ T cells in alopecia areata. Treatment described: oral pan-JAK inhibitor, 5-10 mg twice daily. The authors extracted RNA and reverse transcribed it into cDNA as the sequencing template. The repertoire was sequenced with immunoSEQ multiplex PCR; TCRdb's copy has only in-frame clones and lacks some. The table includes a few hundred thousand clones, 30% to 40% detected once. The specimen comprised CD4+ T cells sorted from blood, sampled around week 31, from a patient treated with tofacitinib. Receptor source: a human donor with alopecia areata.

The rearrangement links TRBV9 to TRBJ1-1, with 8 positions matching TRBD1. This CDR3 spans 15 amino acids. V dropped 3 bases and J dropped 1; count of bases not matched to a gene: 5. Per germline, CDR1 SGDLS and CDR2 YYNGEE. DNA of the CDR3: TGTGCCAGCAGCGGCGAGACAGGGGAGAACACTGAAGCTTTCTTT. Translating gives CASSGETGENTEAFF.

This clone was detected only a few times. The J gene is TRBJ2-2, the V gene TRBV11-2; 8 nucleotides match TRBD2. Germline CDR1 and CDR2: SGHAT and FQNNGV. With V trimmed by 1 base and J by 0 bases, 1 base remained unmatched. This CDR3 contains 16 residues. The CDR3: CASSLAGGPNTGELFF. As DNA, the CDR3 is TGTGCCAGCAGCTTAGCGGGGGGGCCGAACACCGGGGAGCTGTTTTTT.

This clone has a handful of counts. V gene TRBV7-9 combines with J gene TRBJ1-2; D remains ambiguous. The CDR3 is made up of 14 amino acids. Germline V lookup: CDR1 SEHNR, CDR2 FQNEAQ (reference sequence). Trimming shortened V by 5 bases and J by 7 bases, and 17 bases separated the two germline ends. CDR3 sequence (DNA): TGTGCCAGCAGCCAGGATGCGTCCTTGGGTGGCTACACCTTC. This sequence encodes CASSQDASLGGYTF. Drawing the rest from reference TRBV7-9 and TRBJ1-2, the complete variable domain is DTGVSQNPRHKITKRGQNVTFRCDPISEHNRLYWYRQTLGQGPEFLTYFQNEAQLEKSRLLSDRFSAERPKGSFSTLEIQRTEQGDSAMYLCASSQDASLGGYTFGSGTRLTVV.

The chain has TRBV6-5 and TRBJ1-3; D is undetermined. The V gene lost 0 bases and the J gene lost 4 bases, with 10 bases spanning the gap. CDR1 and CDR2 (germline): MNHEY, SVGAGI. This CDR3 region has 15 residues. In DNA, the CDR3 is TGTGCCAGCAGTTACTCGGGCGGGAGGGGAAACACCATATATTTT. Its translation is CASSYSGGRGNTIYF.

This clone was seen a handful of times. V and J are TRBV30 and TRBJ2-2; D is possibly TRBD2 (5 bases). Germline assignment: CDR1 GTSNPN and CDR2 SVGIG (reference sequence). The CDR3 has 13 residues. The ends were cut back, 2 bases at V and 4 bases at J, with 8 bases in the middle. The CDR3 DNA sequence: TGTGCCTGGAGTTCGGGGAGCACCGGGGAGCTGTTTTTT. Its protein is CAWSSGSTGELFF.

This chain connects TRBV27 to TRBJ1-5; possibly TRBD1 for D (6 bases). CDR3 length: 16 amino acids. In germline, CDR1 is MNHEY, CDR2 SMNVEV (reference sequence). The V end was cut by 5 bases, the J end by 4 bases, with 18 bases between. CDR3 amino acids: CASSPSQGKSNQPQHF. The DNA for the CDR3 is TGTGCCAGCAGTCCCTCGCAGGGGAAATCGAATCAGCCCCAGCATTTT.

CDR3 nucleotides: TGTGCCACCAGCAGGACTAGCGGGGGGGCTGGTGAAGATACGCAGTATTTT. Its translation: CATSRTSGGAGEDTQYF. The J gene is TRBJ2-3, the V gene TRBV15; 14 bases map to TRBD2. The CDR3 has 17 amino acids. Germline assignment: CDR1 LNHNV and CDR2 YYDKDF (reference sequence). V trimming: 3 bases; J trimming: 5 bases; junction bases outside the gene matches: 7.

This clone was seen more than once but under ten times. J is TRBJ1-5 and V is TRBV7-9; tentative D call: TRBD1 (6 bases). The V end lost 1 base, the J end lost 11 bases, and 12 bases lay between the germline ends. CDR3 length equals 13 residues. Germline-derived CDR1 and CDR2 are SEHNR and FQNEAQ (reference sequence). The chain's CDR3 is CASSLDEGGTQHF. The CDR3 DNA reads TGTGCCAGCAGCTTAGATGAAGGGGGGACCCAGCATTTT.

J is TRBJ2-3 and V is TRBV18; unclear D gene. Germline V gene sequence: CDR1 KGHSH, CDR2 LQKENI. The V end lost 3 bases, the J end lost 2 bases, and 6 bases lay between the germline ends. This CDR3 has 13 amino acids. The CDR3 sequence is CASSPLPTDTQYF. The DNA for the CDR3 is TGTGCCAGCTCACCGCTCCCCACAGATACGCAGTATTTT.

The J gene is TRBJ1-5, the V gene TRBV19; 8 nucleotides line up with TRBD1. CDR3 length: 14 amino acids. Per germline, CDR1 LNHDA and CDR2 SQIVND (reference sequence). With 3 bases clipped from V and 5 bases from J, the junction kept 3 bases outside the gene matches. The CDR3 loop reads CASSMGQDYQPQHF. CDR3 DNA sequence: TGTGCCAGTAGTATGGGACAGGATTATCAGCCCCAGCATTTT.

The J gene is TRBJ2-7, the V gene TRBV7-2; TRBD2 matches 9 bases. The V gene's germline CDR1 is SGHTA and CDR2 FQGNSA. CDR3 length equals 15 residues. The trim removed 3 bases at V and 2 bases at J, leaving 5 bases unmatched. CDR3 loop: CASSLEREVTYEQYF. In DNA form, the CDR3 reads TGTGCCAGCAGCTTGGAGCGGGAGGTTACCTACGAGCAGTACTTC.

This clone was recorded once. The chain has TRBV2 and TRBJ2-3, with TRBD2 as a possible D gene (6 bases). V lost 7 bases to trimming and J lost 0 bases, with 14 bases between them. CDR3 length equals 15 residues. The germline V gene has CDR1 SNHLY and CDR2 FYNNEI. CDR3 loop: CASIGTHSSTDTQYF. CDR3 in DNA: TGTGCCAGCATCGGGACTCACTCTAGCACAGATACGCAGTATTTT.

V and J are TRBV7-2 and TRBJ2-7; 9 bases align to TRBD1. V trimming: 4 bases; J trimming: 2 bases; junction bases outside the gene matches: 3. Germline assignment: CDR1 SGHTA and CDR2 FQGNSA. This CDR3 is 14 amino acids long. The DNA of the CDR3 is TGTGCCAGCAGCTCACGGACAGGGGCCTACGAGCAGTACTTC. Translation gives CASSSRTGAYEQYF.

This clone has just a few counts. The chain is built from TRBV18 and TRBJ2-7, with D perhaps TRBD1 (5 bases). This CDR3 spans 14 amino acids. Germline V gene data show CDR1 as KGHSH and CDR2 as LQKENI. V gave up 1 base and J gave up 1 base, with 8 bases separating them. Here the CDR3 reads CASSPRDSSYEQYF. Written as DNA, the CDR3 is TGTGCCAGCTCACCACGCGACAGTTCCTACGAGCAGTACTTC. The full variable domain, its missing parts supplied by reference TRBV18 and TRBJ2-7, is NAGVMQNPRHLVRRRGQEARLRCSPMKGHSHVYWYRQLPEEGLKFMVYLQKENIIDESGMPKERFSAEFPKEGPSILRIQQVVRGDSAAYFCASSPRDSSYEQYFGPGTRLTVT.

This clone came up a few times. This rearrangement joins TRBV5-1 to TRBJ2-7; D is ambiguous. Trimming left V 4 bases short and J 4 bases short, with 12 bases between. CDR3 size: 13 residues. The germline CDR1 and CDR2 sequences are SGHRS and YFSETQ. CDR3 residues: CASSREDRYEQYF. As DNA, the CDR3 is TGCGCCAGCAGCCGCGAAGACCGTTACGAGCAGTACTTC.

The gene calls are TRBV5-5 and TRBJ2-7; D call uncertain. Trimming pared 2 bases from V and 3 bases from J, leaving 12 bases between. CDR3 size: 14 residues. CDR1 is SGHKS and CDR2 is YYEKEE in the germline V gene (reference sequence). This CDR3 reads CASSFGLQVYEQYF. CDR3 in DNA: TGTGCCAGCAGCTTTGGATTGCAAGTCTACGAGCAGTACTTC.

CDR3 bases: TGCAGCGCACTAACAGGGGCGGGGGCCAACGTCCTGACTTTC. It translates to CSALTGAGANVLTF. The chain combines TRBV29-1 with TRBJ2-6, with 7 bases that match TRBD1. J gave up 4 bases and V 7 bases, and 7 bases lay outside the gene matches. This CDR3 comprises 14 residues. Germline V gene lookup returns CDR1 SQVTM and CDR2 ANQGSEA.

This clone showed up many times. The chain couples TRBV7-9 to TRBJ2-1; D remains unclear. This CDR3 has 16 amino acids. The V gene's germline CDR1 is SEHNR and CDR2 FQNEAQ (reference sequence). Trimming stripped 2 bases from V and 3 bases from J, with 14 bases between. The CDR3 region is CASSLLGRTIYNEQFF. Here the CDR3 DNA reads TGTGCCAGCAGCTTACTCGGCAGAACCATCTACAATGAGCAGTTCTTC.

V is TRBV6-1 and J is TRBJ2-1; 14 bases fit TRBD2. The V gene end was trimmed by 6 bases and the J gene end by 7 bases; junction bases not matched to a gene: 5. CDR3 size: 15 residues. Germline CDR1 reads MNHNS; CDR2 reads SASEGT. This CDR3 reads CASRAGTSGGNEQFF. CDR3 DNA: TGTGCCAGCAGAGCCGGGACTAGCGGGGGAAATGAGCAGTTCTTC.

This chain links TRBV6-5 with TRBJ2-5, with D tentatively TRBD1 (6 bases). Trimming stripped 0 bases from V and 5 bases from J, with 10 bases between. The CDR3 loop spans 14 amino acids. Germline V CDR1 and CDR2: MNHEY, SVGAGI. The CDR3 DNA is TGTGCCAGCAGTTACTCTAGGGGGAGTGAGACCCAGTACTTC. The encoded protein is CASSYSRGSETQYF.

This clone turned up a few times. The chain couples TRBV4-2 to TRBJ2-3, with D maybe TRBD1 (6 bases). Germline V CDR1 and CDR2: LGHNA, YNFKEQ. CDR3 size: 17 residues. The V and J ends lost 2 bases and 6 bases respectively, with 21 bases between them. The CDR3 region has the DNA TGTGCCAGCAGCCAACTCCCTCAGGCTGACAGGCAGGATACGCAGTATTTT. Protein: CASSQLPQADRQDTQYF.

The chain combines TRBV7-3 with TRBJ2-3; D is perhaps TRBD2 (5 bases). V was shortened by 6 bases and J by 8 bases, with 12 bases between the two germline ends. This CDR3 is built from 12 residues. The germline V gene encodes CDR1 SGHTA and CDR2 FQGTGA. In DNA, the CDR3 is TGTGCCAGCAGGTCCCCCAGCGGTACGCAGTATTTT. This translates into CASRSPSGTQYF.

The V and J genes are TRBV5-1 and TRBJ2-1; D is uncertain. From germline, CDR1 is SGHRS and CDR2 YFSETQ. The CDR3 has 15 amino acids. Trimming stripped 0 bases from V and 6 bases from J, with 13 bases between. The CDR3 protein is CASSLGVVGSNEQFF. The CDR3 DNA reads TGCGCCAGCAGCTTGGGAGTTGTCGGGTCCAATGAGCAGTTCTTC.